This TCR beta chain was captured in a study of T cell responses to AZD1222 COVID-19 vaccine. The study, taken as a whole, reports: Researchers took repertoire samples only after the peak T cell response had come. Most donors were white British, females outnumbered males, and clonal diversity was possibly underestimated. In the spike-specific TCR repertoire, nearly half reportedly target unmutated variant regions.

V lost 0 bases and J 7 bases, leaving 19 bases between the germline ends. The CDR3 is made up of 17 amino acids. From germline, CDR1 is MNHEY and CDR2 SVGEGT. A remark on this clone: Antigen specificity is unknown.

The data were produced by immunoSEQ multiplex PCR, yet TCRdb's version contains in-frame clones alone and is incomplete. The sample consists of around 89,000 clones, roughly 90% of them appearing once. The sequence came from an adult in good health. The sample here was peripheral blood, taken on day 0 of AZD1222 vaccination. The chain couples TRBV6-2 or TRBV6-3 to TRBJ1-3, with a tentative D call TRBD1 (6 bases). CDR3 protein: CASSYSRTETAPNTIYF. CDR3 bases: TGTGCCAGCAGTTACTCCAGGACAGAAACCGCACCGAACACCATATATTTT.